This TCR beta chain was identified in a study of CD8+ T cells in alopecia areata (dated by TCRdb to the late 2010s). For the wider study: The treated patients took part in an open-label pilot trial in which moderate-to-severe alopecia areata was treated with oral tofacitinib at 5 to 10 mg twice daily. Scalp clonality was compared among normal scalp (n=4), patchy alopecia areata scalp (n=8), and alopecia totalis/universalis scalp (n=8). TCRbeta CDR3 regions were amplified by immunoSEQ multiplex PCR using 35 Vbeta forward and 13 Jbeta reverse primers. The study used high-throughput TCRbeta sequencing to examine T cell clonal expansion in alopecia areata, in both the C3H/HeJ mouse model and human patients. Patients stayed on tofacitinib for 6 to 18 months and then had 6 months of follow-up off drug so that delayed response and recurrence could be assessed. The RNA source kit depended on sample type: the PAXgene miRNA kit for fixed scalp, the miRNeasy kit for PBMCs, and the RNeasy kit for mouse skin. Human TCRbeta sequencing covered scalp tissue and sorted CD4+ and CD8+ peripheral blood T cells from patchy and totalis/universalis alopecia areata patients and healthy controls. Biopsies were taken from tofacitinib-treated patients at baseline and at 4 and 24 weeks of treatment, and a later scalp biopsy was taken in several of the tofacitinib-treated patients. What the work shows at the level of the full study, not this receptor alone: Unlike mouse skin, where gammadelta T cells dominate, normal human skin contains resident alphabeta T cells that get sequenced too, which complicates analysis of the scalp TCR repertoire. Lesional scalp, especially in alopecia totalis/universalis, showed higher clonality and more expanded CD8+ clones than normal scalp, suggesting antigenic drive. Shared TCR sequences between patients were less evident than in mice, which may be partly attributable to HLA diversity in the patient population.

What the time point label conveys for this sample: baseline before oral tofacitinib. Lesional scalp punch biopsies and peripheral blood were collected from alopecia areata patients. PBMCs were separated by density centrifugation and stained for CD3, CD4 and CD8, after which CD4+ and CD8+ T cells were sorted on a FACSAria. Including the terminal cysteine and phenylalanine, the CDR3 comprises 15 residues. This entry keeps only the CDR3 DNA: 45 bases, framed from base 1. V is trimmed back by 5 bases and J by 2 bases, and the junction contains 5 bases that no gene match accounts for. CDR1 SGHVS and CDR2 FQNEAQ were looked up in the germline V gene. The library was obtained by the immunoSEQ multiplex PCR assay. RNA was extracted from all samples and reverse transcribed into cDNA, which served as template for TCR sequencing. First-strand cDNA was synthesized using SuperScript III with a 2:1 mix of oligo-dT and random hexamers. A synthetic immune receptor repertoire was used to gauge amplification bias, and whatever bias remained was removed computationally. The authors processed their data as follows. Raw reads were preprocessed for error removal, and CDR3 was defined according to IMGT conventions as running from the conserved cysteine to phenylalanine. Clonality was calculated as 1 minus Shannon entropy normalized by log2 of the number of productive unique TCRs. Whether each scalp clone was CD4 or CD8 was inferred by checking scalp TCRbeta sequences against the CD4 and CD8 repertoires from sorted blood. The clones in this table, taken by TCRdb from immuneACCESS, are in-frame only. Not every clone is retained; where verified, under half of the shortfall comes from an unresolved V gene, and the cause of the rest is unknown. That table supplies the V and J calls and clone size; D and trimming were determined from the DNA. This sample comprises around 140,000 clones, 87% of them detected only once. The ten largest clones represent about 15% of the sample.

Points on this clone: Its specific antigen is unknown. Base qualities are not recorded, but no much larger clone differs from it by a single base.

This specimen consisted of CD8+ T cells sorted from blood, obtained at week 0. In this chain, TRBV7-8 is recombined with TRBJ2-3; 9 central nucleotides agree with TRBD1. The receptor was derived from a human donor with alopecia areata. The DNA reads TGTGCCAGCAGCGCCCGGGACAGGGTCACAGATACGCAGTATTTT. It is translated as CASSARDRVTDTQYF.